Given below is one TCR beta chain in context. What it binds is unknown. The sample belongs to a study of T cells in Graves' hyperthyroidism and ophthalmopathy. Authors of the study amplified TCR beta CDR3 regions from RNA transcripts. First-round RT-PCR targeting the TCR CDR3 was performed with the HTBI primer set. TCRdb re-analysed the multiplex PCR reads in MiXCR, keeping a single row per CDR3 protein. Here the sample spans roughly 300,000 distinct CDR3 sequences, 15% to 20% being singletons. Study-level findings and limits: Blood shared most expanded thyroid clonotypes above 0.001.

This sequence originates from a woman aged 45-60 years with Graves' hyperthyroidism. Sequencing was carried out using blood.

The CDR3 region is CASSPGLVWNEQFF. Here the CDR3 DNA reads TGTGCCAGCAGCCCGGGACTAGTCTGGAATGAGCAGTTCTTC. V gene TRBV4-2 combines with J gene TRBJ2-1; 8 positions match TRBD2. The CDR3 length is 14 residues. The germline V gene encodes CDR1 LGHNA and CDR2 YNFKEQ. Trimming at V came to 4 bases and at J to 7 bases, leaving 6 bases not matched to a gene.